Included here is one T cell receptor beta chain sequence, with context. The antigen it recognizes is unknown. These data come from a study of cytomegalovirus exposure and HLA in healthy donors (dated by TCRdb to about 2017). Looking at the study overall: An earlier analysis of roughly 500 of the donors reported 250 to 300 Gb of sequence data and 100 million to 140 million unique TCR beta sequences from about 200 million T cells. About 300 gigabases of sequencing data and around 88 million unique TCR sequences made up an early release that covered under 750 HLA-typed donors. Of the roughly 430 genotyped donors, roughly 80% fell in the genetic ancestry cluster associated with self-reported Caucasian donors. The study aimed to test whether cataloging public T cell receptors could reveal signatures of past pathogen exposure. The study profiled the T cell repertoires of 500 to 800 subjects by immunosequencing and related them to cytomegalovirus serostatus. A separate validation cohort of 100 to 150 different subjects was used in addition to the roughly 700-subject first cohort. The study combined high-throughput TCR immunosequencing, statistical association of individual TCRs with disease status, and machine learning to predict cytomegalovirus infection status. A later analysis re-examined previously published TCR beta repertoires from 600 to 700 donors and added high-resolution HLA genotyping to investigate patterns of TCR occurrence. Rather than using new phenotypic data, the later analysis identified candidate immune exposures from TCR beta sequences and from how often those sequences occurred across donors. In an earlier analysis of 587 of the donors, high-throughput TCR beta sequencing was used to judge whether each TCR beta V gene segment behaved as functional or pseudogenic. Alongside the repertoire data, information on donor age, sex, ethnicity and CMV serostatus was compiled. Genome-wide SNP genotypes for about 65% of the 666 donors were used in a later genetic analysis, which treated that subset as a discovery cohort. All discovery cohort repertoires had been generated using a single sequencing platform. Class I and class II HLA loci were covered by the typing at four-digit resolution. Typing coverage differed by locus: A, B, C, DRB1 and DQB1 were typed in about 620-640 donors, DQA1 in about 550, DPA1 in 600 to 610, and DPB1 in approximately 450. About 5 DR-DQ haplotypes were handled as single units for association and clustering, since linkage in the cohort was strong. On average, about 240,000 unique TCR beta nucleotide sequences were sequenced per donor among a few hundred genotyped donors of the cohort, with roughly 18% of those sequences being non-productive. Overall results and qualifications from the work: At a false discovery rate of 0.05, a later analysis linked about 17,000 TCR beta sequences to specific HLA alleles. The 87-base-pair reads could not distinguish some IMGT-functional V segments, including TRBV6-2 and TRBV6-3, so those segments were excluded. Three of the identified cytomegalovirus-associated TCR beta chains were confirmed in vitro to be specific for cytomegalovirus antigens. The cohort was sequenced for TCR beta chains only, and without alpha or paired-chain data the features that could be detected were limited. A cluster of highly shared sequence variants was judged likely to represent a technical artifact of the sequencing pipeline. While some public TCRs were present in many individuals, most TCR sequences turned up only very rarely across donors. The only immune exposure information available for the cohort was CMV serostatus. The classifier was reported to diagnose cytomegalovirus status with high specificity and sensitivity in both the original and validation cohorts. In a later analysis, HLA-associated TCR beta chains showed more clonal expansion and lower generation probabilities than non-associated chains that were equally common. Around 16 rarely observed V segments, including chromosome 9 orphons, were excluded from the earlier analysis of about 600 of the donors because counts were too low. A later analysis found that most CMV-associated TCR beta chains appeared HLA-restricted, with HLA associations seemingly driven largely by CMV exposure. According to a later genetic analysis, donors in an Asian-associated ancestry cluster had fewer N-insertions in productive TCRs than the approximately 650-donor mean. Linkage disequilibrium might explain the correlated functional status among segregating V segments, but an unknown experimental factor could not be excluded. Roughly uniform sequencing depth across donors was assumed in presence/absence analyses, although this assumption may not hold. A further reported finding was that TCR beta sequences accurately predicted the HLA-A and HLA-B alleles for most subjects in the first cohort. In an earlier analysis of around 500 of the donors, most TCR beta V segments appeared in productive rearrangements about 87% or about 30% of the time, broadly matching IMGT annotations. In a later genetic analysis, a missense DCLRE1C variant was associated with V-gene and J-gene trimming of TCR beta chains, and the association was replicated in an independent cohort. In a later analysis, the rate of TCR association differed among HLA loci, with DRB1 alleles having the most associated TCRs and HLA-C alleles having the fewest. A total of fewer than 200 TCR beta chains were listed by the study as associated with cytomegalovirus. According to a later analysis, parvovirus B19, influenza, CMV and Epstein-Barr virus appeared linked to several top co-occurrence clusters. HLA typing was unavailable for some donors at each locus, so association tests used only the typed subset. According to the authors, the approach could potentially be generalized to other disease states and immunological phenotypes. Assigning TCR associations to individual alleles was difficult when HLA alleles, especially DR and DQ, strongly co-occurred.

The CDR3 measures 15 amino acids from cysteine to phenylalanine. The retained sequence is limited to the CDR3, 45 bases, with the frame set at the first base. The V end gives up 7 bases and the J end 1 base, leaving 9 bases in the junction not matched to a gene. According to the germline V gene, CDR1 reads MDHEN and CDR2 reads SYDVKM. In total, approximately 700 healthy bone marrow donors made up the cohort. Cohort members were all nominally healthy when sampled, although unrecorded immune exposures were likely present. The donor tested CMV seronegative, placing the donor among the roughly 340 seronegative members of the cohort. Every donor gave a peripheral blood sample, and the peripheral blood mononuclear cells from that sample were used for TCR beta sequencing. Genomic DNA extraction from the blood cell samples was performed with the Qiagen DNeasy Blood Extraction Kit. Library preparation used the immunoSEQ multiplex PCR assay. For the multiplex PCR, a mixture combining 60 forward primers for TCR Vbeta segments and 13 reverse primers for TCR Jbeta segments was used. The CDR3 region of rearranged TCR beta genes was amplified from genomic DNA with a multiplex PCR assay. The Illumina HiSeq System was used to sequence the amplified TCR beta libraries as 87-base-pair reads. In the paper's pipeline: A later analysis counted tens of millions of unique TCR beta chains across the 690 or so repertoires, and 10 million to 12 million of these chains were shared by at least two donors. A nearest-neighbor algorithm error-corrected the raw reads and collapsed the reads into unique sequences, merging closely related sequences to remove PCR and sequencing errors. V, D and J gene segments were assigned by aligning CDR3 sequences to IMGT reference sequences. For a sequence to be retained, a match of at least six nucleotides to both a V gene segment and a J gene segment was required. Rearrangements were called productive when the CDR3 lacked stop codons and stayed in frame with V and J; all others were non-productive. CDR3 was defined by IMGT convention, running from the second conserved V-encoded cysteine to the conserved J-encoded phenylalanine. In an earlier analysis of approximately 500 of the donors, sequences lacking an unambiguous match to a single V gene segment were excluded. An earlier analysis of a few hundred of the donors called V segments functional above 56.7% productive rearrangements and segregating when the between-donor standard deviation exceeded 5%. A statistical classification framework was built for diagnosing cytomegalovirus status from the catalog of TCR beta chain sequences. V and J gene assignment, in a later analysis, came from comparing TCR nucleotide sequences with IMGT/GENE-DB human TR gene sequences. Using the TCRdist pipeline, a later analysis assigned CDR3 sequences along with most-parsimonious VDJ recombination scenarios. A later analysis defined each TCR beta chain by its CDR3 amino acid sequence plus V-gene family, and excluded reads lacking a unique V-gene family. As a way to deal with suspected cross-contamination and a sequencing artifact, a later analysis dropped over 550 nucleotide sequences that were highly shared and had low generation probability. In a later analysis, a clonal expansion index was calculated for each public chain from normalized within-repertoire ranks of inferred template counts. A later analysis computed generation probabilities with a VDJ recombination model fitted to out-of-frame rearrangements, and checked the results against IGoR. Hypergeometric tests were used in a later analysis to score TCR-TCR, TCR-HLA and TCR-CMV co-occurrence, with a repertoire-size bias correction applied to the TCR pairs. In a later analysis, false discovery rates were estimated by permuting HLA or CMV assignments 20 times. In a later analysis, co-occurring TCRs were grouped using DBSCAN, and TCRdist sequence similarity was added for clustering within HLA-allele-positive subsets. Repertoires with fewer than 30,000 or more than 120,000 public chains were left out of co-occurrence clustering, as were roughly five repertoires with anomalous nucleotide sharing. In TCRdb, the immuneACCESS table is reduced to in-frame sequences with V and J assigned. These tables do not hold every clone; where another copy was compared, an unresolved V gene accounts for under half, and the others remain unexplained. The DNA gave D and trimming, while V, J and clone size come from that table. This sample's listing comprises approximately 130,000 clones. The ten largest account for roughly 2% of the sample.

The rearrangement joined TRBV28 to TRBJ1-1; TRBD1 aligns with 7 central bases. Source material: PBMCs. The TCR sequence derives from a woman aged 60-75 years in good health and CMV-seronegative. The CDR3 reads CASTSPRGRNTEAFF. The sequence in DNA is TGTGCCAGCACCTCGCCGAGGGGGCGGAACACTGAAGCTTTCTTT.